This T cell receptor (beta chain) comes out of a study of radiotherapy plus CTLA-4 blockade in lung cancer. Study-level background: Roughly a sixth of enrolled patients responded objectively, and about 31% had disease control. Notes on the study in general: Blood TCR clones of tumor origin expanded after radiotherapy plus ipilimumab.

CDR3 size: 12 residues. V gave up 7 bases and J gave up 0 bases, with 6 bases separating them. CDR1 and CDR2 from the germline V gene are SGHNT and YENEEA. TCRdb's table, derived via immunoSEQ multiplex PCR, lists solely in-frame clones and lacks some. The table shows around 100,000 clones, with 65% to 85% occurring only once. In the case of this clone: Its antigen is unidentified.

This chain joins TRBV11-3 and TRBJ2-5, with D unclear. The source of this sequence is a human donor with non-small cell lung cancer who had a partial response to radiotherapy plus ipilimumab. Some clones in this sample may be carry-over from other donors' samples. The sequencing used peripheral blood, collected from a patient treated with radiotherapy plus ipilimumab. CDR3 protein: CASTDNQETQYF. CDR3 bases: TGTGCCAGCACCGACAACCAAGAGACCCAGTACTTC.